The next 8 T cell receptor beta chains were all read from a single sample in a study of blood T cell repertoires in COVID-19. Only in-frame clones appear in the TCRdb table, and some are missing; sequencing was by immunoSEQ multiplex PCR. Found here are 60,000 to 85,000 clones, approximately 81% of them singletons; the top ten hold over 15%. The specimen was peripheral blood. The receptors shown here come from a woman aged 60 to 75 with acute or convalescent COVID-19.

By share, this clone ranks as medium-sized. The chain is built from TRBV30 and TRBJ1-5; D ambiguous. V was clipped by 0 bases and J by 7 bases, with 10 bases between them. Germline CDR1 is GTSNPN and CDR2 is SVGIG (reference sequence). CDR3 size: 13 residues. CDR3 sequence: CAWSVLEGQPQHF. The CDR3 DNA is TGTGCCTGGAGTGTACTTGAGGGCCAGCCCCAGCATTTT.

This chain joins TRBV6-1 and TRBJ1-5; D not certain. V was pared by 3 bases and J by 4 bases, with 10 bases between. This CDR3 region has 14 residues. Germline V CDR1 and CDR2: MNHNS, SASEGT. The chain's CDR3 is CASSDSGRNQPQHF. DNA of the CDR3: TGTGCCAGCAGTGATTCTGGCCGAAATCAGCCCCAGCATTTT.

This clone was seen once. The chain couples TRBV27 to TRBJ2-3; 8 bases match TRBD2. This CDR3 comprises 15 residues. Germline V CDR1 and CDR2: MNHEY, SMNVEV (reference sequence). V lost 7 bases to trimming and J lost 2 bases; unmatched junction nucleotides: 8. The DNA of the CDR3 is TGTGCCAGCAAGGCGGCGGGGGGCCTCACAGATACGCAGTATTTT. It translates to CASKAAGGLTDTQYF.

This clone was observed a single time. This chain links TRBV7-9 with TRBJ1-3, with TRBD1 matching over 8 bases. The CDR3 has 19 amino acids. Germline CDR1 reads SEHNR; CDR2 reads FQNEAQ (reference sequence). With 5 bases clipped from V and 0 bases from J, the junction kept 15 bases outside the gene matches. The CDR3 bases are TGTGCCAGCAGCCCAACCTACGGGACAGGTTCCAACTCTGGAAACACCATATATTTT. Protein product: CASSPTYGTGSNSGNTIYF.

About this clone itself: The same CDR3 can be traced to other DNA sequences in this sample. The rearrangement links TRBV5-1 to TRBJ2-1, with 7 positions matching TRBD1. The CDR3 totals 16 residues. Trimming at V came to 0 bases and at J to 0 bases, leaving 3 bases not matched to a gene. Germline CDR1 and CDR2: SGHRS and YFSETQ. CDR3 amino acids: CASSLEGQSSYNEQFF. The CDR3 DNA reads TGCGCCAGCAGCTTGGAGGGACAGAGCTCCTACAATGAGCAGTTCTTC.

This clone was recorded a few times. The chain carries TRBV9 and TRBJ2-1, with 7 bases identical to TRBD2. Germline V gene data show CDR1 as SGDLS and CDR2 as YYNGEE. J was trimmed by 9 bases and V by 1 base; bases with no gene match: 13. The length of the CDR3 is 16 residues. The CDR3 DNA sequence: TGTGCCAGCAGCGTACGGGATGGGCTAGCGGCTTTTGAGCAGTTCTTC. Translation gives CASSVRDGLAAFEQFF.

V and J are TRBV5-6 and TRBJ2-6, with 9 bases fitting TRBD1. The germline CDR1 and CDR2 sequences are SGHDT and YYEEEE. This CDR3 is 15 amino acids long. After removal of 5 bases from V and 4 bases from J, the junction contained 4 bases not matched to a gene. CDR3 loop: CASRRTGEGANVLTF. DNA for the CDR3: TGTGCCAGCAGGCGGACAGGGGAAGGGGCCAACGTCCTGACTTTC.

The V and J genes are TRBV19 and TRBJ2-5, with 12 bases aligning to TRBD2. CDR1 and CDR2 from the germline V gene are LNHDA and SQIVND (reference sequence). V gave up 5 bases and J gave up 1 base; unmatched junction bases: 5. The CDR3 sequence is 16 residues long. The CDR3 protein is CASSPGLAGIQETQYF. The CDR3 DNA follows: TGTGCCAGTAGTCCCGGACTAGCGGGGATCCAAGAGACCCAGTACTTC.